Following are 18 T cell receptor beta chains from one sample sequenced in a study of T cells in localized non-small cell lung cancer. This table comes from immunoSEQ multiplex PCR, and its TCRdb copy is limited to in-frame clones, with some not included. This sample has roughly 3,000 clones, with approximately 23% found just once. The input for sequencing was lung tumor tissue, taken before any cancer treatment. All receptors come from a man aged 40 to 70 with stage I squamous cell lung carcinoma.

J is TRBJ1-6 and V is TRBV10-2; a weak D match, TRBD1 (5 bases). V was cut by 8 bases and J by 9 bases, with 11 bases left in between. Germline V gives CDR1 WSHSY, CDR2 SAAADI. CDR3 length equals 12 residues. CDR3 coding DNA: TGCGCCAGCCAGGGTAATCGTTCACCCCTCCACTTT. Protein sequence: CASQGNRSPLHF.

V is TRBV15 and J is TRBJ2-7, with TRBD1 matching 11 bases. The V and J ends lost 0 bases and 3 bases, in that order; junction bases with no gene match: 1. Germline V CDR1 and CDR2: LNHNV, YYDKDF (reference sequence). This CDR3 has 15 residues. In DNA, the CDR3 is TGTGCCACCAGCAGAGACGGGACAGGGGGCTACGAGCAGTACTTC. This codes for CATSRDGTGGYEQYF.

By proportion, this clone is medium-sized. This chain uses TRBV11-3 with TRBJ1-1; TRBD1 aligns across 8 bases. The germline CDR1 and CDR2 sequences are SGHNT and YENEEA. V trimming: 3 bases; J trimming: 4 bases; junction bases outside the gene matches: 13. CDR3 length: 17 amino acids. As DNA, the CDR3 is TGTGCCAGCAGCTTGAAGCAGGGGGCGGCGAGGGCCACTGAAGCTTTCTTT. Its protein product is CASSLKQGAARATEAFF. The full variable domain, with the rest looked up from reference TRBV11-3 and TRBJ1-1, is EAGVVQSPRYKIIEKKQPVAFWCNPISGHNTLYWYLQNLGQGPELLIRYENEEAVDDSQLPKDRFSAERLKGVDSTLKIQPAELGDSAVYLCASSLKQGAARATEAFFGQGTRLTVV.

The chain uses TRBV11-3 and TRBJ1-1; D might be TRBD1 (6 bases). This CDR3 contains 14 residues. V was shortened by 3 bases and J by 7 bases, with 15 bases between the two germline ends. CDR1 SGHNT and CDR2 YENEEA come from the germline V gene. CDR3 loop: CASSLGGTRGEAFF. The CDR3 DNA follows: TGTGCCAGCAGCTTGGGGGGGACAAGGGGTGAAGCTTTCTTT.

The CDR3 coding sequence is TGCAGCGTTGGGGCGGGGGCGCGCGCCGGGGAGCTGTTTTTT. Its protein product is CSVGAGARAGELFF. The chain recombines TRBV29-1 with TRBJ2-2, with D perhaps matching TRBD2 (7 bases). V was clipped by 4 bases and J by 6 bases, with 15 bases between them. The CDR3 contains 14 residues. Germline V CDR1 and CDR2: SQVTM, ANQGSEA.

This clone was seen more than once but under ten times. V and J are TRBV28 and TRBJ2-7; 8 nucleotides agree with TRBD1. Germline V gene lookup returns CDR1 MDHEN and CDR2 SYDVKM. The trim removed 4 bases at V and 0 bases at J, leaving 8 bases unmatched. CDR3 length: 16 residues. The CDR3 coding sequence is TGTGCCAGCAGTTCCCCGGGACAGGCGAACTCCTACGAGCAGTACTTC. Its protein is CASSSPGQANSYEQYF. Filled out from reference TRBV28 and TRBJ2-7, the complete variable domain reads DVKVTQSSRYLVKRTGEKVFLECVQDMDHENMFWYRQDPGLGLRLIYFSYDVKMKEKGDIPEGYSVSREKKERFSLILESASTNQTSMYLCASSSPGQANSYEQYFGPGTRLTVT.

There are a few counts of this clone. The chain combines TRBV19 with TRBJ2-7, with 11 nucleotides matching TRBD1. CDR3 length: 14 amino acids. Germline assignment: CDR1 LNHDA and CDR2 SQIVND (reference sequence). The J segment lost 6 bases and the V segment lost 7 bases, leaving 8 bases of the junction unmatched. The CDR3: CASNPGQGEGEQYF. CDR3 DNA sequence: TGTGCCAGTAACCCGGGACAGGGGGAGGGCGAGCAGTACTTC.

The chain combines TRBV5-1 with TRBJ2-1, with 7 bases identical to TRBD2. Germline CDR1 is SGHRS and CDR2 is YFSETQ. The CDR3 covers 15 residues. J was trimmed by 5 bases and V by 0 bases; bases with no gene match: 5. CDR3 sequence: CASSLGVGGDNEQFF. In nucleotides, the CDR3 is TGCGCCAGCAGCTTGGGAGTGGGAGGGGACAATGAGCAGTTCTTC.

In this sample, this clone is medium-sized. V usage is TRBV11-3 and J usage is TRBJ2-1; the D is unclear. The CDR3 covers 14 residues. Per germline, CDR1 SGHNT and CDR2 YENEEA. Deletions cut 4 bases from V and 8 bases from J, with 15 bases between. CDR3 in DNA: TGTGCCAGCAGCTCCTTAGCTAAAACGGATGAGCAGTTCTTC. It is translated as CASSSLAKTDEQFF.

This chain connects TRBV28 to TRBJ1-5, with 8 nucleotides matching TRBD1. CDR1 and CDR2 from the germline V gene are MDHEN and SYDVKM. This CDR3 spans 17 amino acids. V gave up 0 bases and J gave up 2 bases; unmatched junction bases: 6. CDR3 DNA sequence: TGTGCCAGCAGTTTATGGGGGTCGACAGGGGGCAATCAGCCCCAGCATTTT. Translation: CASSLWGSTGGNQPQHF.

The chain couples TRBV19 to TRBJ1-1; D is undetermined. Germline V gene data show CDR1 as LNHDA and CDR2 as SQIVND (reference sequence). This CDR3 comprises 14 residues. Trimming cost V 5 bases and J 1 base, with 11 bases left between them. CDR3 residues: CASSPSAANTEAFF. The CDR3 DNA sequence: TGTGCCAGTAGTCCCTCAGCAGCGAACACTGAAGCTTTCTTT.

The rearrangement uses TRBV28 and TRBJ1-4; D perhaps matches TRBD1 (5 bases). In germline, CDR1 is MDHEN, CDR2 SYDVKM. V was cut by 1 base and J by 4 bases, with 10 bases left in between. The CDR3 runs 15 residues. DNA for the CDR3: TGTGCCAGCAGTTTATTAGGGACGGATAATGAAAAACTGTTTTTT. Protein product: CASSLLGTDNEKLFF. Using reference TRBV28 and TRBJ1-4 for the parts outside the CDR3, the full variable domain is DVKVTQSSRYLVKRTGEKVFLECVQDMDHENMFWYRQDPGLGLRLIYFSYDVKMKEKGDIPEGYSVSREKKERFSLILESASTNQTSMYLCASSLLGTDNEKLFFGSGTQLSVL.

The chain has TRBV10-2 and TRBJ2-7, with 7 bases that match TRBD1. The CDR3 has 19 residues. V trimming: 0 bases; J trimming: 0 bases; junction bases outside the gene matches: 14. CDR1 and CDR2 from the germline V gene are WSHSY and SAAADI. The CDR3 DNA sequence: TGCGCCAGCAGTGAGTCTCTCTTTAACAGGGGATTGGGCTCCTACGAGCAGTACTTC. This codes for CASSESLFNRGLGSYEQYF.

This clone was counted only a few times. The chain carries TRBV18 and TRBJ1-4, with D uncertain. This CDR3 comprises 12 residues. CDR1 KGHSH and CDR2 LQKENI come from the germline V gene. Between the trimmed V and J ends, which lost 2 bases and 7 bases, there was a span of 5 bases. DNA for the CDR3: TGTGCCAGCTCACCATACGGTGAAAAACTGTTTTTT. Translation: CASSPYGEKLFF.

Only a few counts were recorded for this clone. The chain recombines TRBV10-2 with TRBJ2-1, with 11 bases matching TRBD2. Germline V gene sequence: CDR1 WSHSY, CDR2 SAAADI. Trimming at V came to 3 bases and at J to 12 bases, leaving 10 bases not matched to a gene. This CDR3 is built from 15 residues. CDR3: CASSESSGGPVLQFF. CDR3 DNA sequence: TGCGCCAGCAGTGAATCTAGCGGGGGGCCCGTTCTGCAGTTCTTC.

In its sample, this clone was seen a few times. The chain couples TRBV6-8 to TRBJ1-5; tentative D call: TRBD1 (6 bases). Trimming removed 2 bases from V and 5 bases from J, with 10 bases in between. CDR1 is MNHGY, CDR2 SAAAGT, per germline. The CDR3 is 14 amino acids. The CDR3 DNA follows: TGTGCCAGCAGTTACATCAGGGGTTATCAGCCCCAGCATTTT. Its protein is CASSYIRGYQPQHF.

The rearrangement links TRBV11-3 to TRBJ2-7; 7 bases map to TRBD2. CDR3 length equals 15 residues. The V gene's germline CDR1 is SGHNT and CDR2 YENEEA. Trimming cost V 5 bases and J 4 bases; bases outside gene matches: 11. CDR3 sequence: CASSPDLTSPYEQYF. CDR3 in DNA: TGTGCCAGCAGCCCCGACCTGACTAGCCCATACGAGCAGTACTTC.

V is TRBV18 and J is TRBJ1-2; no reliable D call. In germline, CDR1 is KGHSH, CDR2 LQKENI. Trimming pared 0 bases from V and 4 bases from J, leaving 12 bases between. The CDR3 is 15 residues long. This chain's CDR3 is CASSPPGRTLYGYTF. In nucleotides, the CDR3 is TGTGCCAGCTCACCACCGGGAAGGACGCTCTATGGCTACACCTTC.